The clone carrying this T cell receptor beta chain was picked up one time. Antigen unknown. The record originates from a study of OX40 agonist ivuxolimab in advanced cancers. Overall study context: Patients in dose escalation had liver, melanoma, kidney or head and neck cancers. Partial responses were recorded for three patients, including one with hepatocellular carcinoma and two with cutaneous melanoma. Whole-study findings and limits: Clonal expansion from baseline to week 6 occurred in both CD4+ and CD8+ T cells.

TCRdb's table, derived via immunoSEQ multiplex PCR, lists solely in-frame clones and lacks some. The profile covers about 33,000 clones, with about 81% appearing a single time and 20% to 25% taken by the ten largest. CDR3 length equals 13 residues. V dropped 1 base and J dropped 4 bases, with 5 bases sitting between them. Per the germline V gene, CDR1 is SGHTA and CDR2 is FQGTGA. The chain carries TRBV7-3 and TRBJ2-1, with no clear D. The sequencing here drew on CD4+ or CD8+ T cells sorted from blood, taken in a trial of the OX40 agonist ivuxolimab. The receptor's source is an adult with an advanced solid tumor such as melanoma, head and neck, liver or kidney cancer. The CDR3: CASSLIPYNEQFF. The CDR3 nucleotides are TGTGCCAGCAGCTTAATTCCGTACAATGAGCAGTTCTTC. The variable domain in full, with the rest retrieved from reference TRBV7-3 and TRBJ2-1, is GAGVSQTPSNKVTEKGKYVELRCDPISGHTALYWYRQSLGQGPEFLIYFQGTGAADDSGLPNDRFFAVRPEGSVSTLKIQRTERGDSAVYLCASSLIPYNEQFFGPGTRLTVL.